This is a list of T cell receptor beta chains from one sample in a study of OX40 agonist ivuxolimab in advanced cancers. Generated by immunoSEQ multiplex PCR, the TCRdb table keeps only in-frame clones and is missing some. Here the sample spans about 67,000 clones, 80% to 90% being singletons. This specimen consisted of CD4+ or CD8+ T cells sorted from blood, obtained in a trial of the OX40 agonist ivuxolimab. The receptors stem from an adult with an advanced solid tumor such as melanoma, head and neck, liver or kidney cancer. Each CDR3 is given with its conserved first and last residue. D genes are given only for firm matches. Clone size, where shown, is once, few, many, or a class for clones that have expanded.

cdr3_nt cdr3_aa j_call v_call clone_size d_call
TGTGCCTGGAGTGTGCGGGGGCTCAGGTCTGAAGCTTTCTTT CAWSVRGLRSEAFF TRBJ1-1 TRBV30 once NA
TGTGCTAGCAGCGAGGGACTAGCGGGAAACGGGAATGAGCAGTTCTTC CASSEGLAGNGNEQFF TRBJ2-1 TRBV7-7 NA TRBD2
TGTGCCAGCTCACCCCTAGCGGGAGGTTACGAGCAGTACTTC CASSPLAGGYEQYF TRBJ2-7 TRBV18 once TRBD2
TGTGCCATCAGTGAGTCCGGCGGCGCCAACGAGCAGTACTTC CAISESGGANEQYF TRBJ2-7 TRBV10-3 NA NA
TGTGCCAGCAGCCAGGGTCGGGAAGAGACCCAGTACTTC CASSQGREETQYF TRBJ2-5 TRBV6-6 NA NA
TGTGCCATCAGTGAGTCGGTGGGACAGGGTAAATCTGGGGCCAACGTCCTGACTTTC CAISESVGQGKSGANVLTF TRBJ2-6 TRBV10-3 NA TRBD1
TGTGCCAGCAGTGATAGGGTATCCGTCCCCTACAATGAGCAGTTCTTC CASSDRVSVPYNEQFF TRBJ2-1 TRBV2 few NA
TGTGCCAGCAGCTTAGTGTCTAGCGGGGCCCGGGGGGATACGCAGTATTTT CASSLVSSGARGDTQYF TRBJ2-3 TRBV7-9 many TRBD2
TGTGCCATCAGTGAACAGGGCGGACGTGGCGGCTACACCTTC CAISEQGGRGGYTF TRBJ1-2 TRBV10-3 NA NA
TGTGCCAGCAGAGAACAATCCGGGACTCTTCACACCTTC CASREQSGTLHTF TRBJ1-2 TRBV2 NA NA
TGTGCCACCTCTTGGACTAGCGGGGGCTACAATGAGCAGTTCTTC CATSWTSGGYNEQFF TRBJ2-1 TRBV6-6 NA TRBD2
TGTGCCAGCAGCCTCTCCGGGGGCCCTGTCGAGACCCAGTACTTC CASSLSGGPVETQYF TRBJ2-5 TRBV28 NA NA
TGTGCCTGGAGTGATTACAGGGTTCGGGGGGAGAACGAGCAGTACTTC CAWSDYRVRGENEQYF TRBJ2-7 TRBV30 NA NA
TGTGCCAGCCAGCTAGAGTGGCTGAACACCGGGGAGCTGTTTTTT CASQLEWLNTGELFF TRBJ2-2 TRBV19 NA NA
TGTGCCAGCAGGCCGGGACTTAACTATGGCTACACCTTC CASRPGLNYGYTF TRBJ1-2 TRBV2 NA NA
TGCGCCAGCAGCCAAGAAGAGGGACGGTTCGCCTACGAGCAGTACTTC CASSQEEGRFAYEQYF TRBJ2-7 TRBV4-1 NA NA
TGTGCCAGCAGCGACGAGGGGGCCGACTACAATGAGCAGTTCTTC CASSDEGADYNEQFF TRBJ2-1 TRBV7-3 NA TRBD1